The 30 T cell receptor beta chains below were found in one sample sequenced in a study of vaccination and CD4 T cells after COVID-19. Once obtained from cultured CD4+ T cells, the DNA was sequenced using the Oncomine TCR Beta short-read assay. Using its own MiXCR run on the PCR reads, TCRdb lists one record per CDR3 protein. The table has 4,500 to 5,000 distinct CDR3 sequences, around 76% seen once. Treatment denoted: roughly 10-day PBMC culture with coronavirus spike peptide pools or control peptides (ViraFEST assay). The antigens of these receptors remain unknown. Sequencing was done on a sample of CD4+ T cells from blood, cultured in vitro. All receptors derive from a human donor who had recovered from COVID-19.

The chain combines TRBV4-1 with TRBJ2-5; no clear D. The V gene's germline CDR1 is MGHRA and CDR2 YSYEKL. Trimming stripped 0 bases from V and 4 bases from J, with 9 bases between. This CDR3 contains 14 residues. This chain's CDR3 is CASSQDHNRETQYF. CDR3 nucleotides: TGCGCCAGCAGCCAAGATCACAACCGAGAGACCCAGTACTTC.

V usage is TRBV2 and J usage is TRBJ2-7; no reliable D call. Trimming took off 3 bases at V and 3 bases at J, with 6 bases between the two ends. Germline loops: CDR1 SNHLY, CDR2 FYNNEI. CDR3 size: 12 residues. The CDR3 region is CASSDSGYEQYF. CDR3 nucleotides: TGTGCCAGCAGTGACTCCGGCTACGAGCAGTACTTC.

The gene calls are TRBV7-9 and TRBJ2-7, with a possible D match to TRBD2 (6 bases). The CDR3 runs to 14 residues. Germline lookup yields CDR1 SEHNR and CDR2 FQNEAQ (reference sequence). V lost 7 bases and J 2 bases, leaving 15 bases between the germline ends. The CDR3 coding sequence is TGTGCCAGCAACTTCGGGACTGCAACCTACGAGCAGTACTTC. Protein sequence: CASNFGTATYEQYF.

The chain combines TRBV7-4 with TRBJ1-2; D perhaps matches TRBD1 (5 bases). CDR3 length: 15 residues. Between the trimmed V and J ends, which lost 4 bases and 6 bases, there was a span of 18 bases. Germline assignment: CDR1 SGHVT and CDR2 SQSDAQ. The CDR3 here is CASSSTGGKLDGYTF. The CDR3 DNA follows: TGTGCCAGCAGCTCTACAGGTGGGAAACTAGATGGCTACACCTTC.

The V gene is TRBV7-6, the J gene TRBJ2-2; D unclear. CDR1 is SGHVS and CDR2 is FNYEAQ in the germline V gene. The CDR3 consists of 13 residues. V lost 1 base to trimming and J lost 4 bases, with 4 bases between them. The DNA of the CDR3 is TGTGCCAGCAGCTTAGTAACCACCGGGGAGCTGTTTTTT. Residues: CASSLVTTGELFF.

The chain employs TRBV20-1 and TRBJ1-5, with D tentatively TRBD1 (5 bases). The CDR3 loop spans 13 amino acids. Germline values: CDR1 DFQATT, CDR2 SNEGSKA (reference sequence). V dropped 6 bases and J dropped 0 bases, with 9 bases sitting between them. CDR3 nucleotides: TGCAGTGCAATGGGGGATAGCAATCAGCCCCAGCATTTT. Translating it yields CSAMGDSNQPQHF.

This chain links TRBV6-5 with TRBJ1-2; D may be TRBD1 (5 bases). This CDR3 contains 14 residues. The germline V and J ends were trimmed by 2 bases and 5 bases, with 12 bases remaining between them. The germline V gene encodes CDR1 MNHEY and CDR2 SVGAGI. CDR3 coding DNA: TGTGCCAGCAGTTACGACGGGACGGTATATGGCTACACCTTC. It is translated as CASSYDGTVYGYTF.

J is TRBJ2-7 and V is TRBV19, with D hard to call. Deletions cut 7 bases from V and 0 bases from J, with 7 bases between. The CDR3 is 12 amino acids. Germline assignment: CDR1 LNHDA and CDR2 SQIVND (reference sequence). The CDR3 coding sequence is TGTGCCAGTATGTACAGCTCCTACGAGCAGTACTTC. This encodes CASMYSSYEQYF.

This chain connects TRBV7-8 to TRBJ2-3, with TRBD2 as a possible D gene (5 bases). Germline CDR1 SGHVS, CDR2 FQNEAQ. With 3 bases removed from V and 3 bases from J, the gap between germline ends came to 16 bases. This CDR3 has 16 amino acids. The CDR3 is CASSFNARGSTDTQYF. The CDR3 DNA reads TGTGCCAGCAGCTTTAACGCCCGTGGGAGTACAGATACGCAGTATTTT.

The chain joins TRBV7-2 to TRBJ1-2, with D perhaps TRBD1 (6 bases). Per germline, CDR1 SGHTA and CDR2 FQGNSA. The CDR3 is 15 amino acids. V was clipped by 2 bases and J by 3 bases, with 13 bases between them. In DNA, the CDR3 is TGTGCCAGCAGCTTAAACAGGGTAAACTACTATGGCTACACCTTC. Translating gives CASSLNRVNYYGYTF.

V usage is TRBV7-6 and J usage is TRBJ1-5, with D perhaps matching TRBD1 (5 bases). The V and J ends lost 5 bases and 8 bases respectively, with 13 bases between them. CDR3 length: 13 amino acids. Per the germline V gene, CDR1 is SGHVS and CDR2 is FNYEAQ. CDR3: CASSRQGNEPQHF. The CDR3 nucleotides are TGTGCCAGCAGCCGTCAGGGTAATGAGCCCCAGCATTTT.

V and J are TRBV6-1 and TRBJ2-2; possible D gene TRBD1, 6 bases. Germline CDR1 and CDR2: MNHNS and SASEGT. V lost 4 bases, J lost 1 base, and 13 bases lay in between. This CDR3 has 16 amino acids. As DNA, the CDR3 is TGTGCCAGCAGTGTTACAGGGAACGTGAACACCGGGGAGCTGTTTTTT. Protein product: CASSVTGNVNTGELFF.

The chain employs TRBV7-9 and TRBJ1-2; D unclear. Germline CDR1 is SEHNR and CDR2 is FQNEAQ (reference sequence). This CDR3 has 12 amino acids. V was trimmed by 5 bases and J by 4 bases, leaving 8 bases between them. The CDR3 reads CASSPKSYGYTF. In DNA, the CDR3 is TGTGCCAGCAGCCCCAAGTCCTATGGCTACACCTTC. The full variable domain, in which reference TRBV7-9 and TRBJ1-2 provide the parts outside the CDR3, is DTGVSQNPRHKITKRGQNVTFRCDPISEHNRLYWYRQTLGQGPEFLTYFQNEAQLEKSRLLSDRFSAERPKGSFSTLEIQRTEQGDSAMYLCASSPKSYGYTFGSGTRLTVV.

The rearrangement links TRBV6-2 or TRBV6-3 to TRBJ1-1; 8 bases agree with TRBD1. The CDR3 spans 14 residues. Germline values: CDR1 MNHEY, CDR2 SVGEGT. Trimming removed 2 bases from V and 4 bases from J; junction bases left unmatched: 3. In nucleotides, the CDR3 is TGTGCCAGCAGTTACGGACAGGGAGGCACTGAAGCTTTCTTT. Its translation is CASSYGQGGTEAFF.

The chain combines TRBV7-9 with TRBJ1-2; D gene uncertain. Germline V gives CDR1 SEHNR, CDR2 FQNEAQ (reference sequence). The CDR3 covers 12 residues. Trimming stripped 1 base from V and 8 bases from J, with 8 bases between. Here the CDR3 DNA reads TGTGCCAGCAGCTTAGACATAAGCGGCTACACCTTC. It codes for CASSLDISGYTF.

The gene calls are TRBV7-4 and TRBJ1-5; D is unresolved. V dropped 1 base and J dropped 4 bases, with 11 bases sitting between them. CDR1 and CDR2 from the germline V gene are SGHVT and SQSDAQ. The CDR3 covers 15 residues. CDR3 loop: CASSLVSRKNQPQHF. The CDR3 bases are TGTGCCAGCAGCTTAGTATCCCGGAAGAATCAGCCCCAGCATTTT. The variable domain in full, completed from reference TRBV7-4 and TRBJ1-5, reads GAGVSQSPRYKVAKRGRDVALRCDSISGHVTLYWYRQTLGQGSEVLTYSQSDAQRDKSGRPSGRFSAERPERSVSTLKIQRTEQGDSAVYLCASSLVSRKNQPQHFGDGTRLSIL.

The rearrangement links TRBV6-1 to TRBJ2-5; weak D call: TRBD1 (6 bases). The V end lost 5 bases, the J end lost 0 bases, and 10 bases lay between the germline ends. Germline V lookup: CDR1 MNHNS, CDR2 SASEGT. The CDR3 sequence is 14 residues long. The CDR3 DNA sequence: TGTGCCAGCAGTAGAGGACAGAACCAAGAGACCCAGTACTTC. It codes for CASSRGQNQETQYF.

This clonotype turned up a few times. CDR3 DNA sequence: TGTGCCAGCAGCCTAGGGATCGCGGGAGTGAACACCGGGGAGCTGTTTTTT. Amino acid sequence: CASSLGIAGVNTGELFF. The V call is TRBV7-6, the J call TRBJ2-2, with 7 bases lining up with TRBD2. Germline trimming cut 5 bases from V and 1 base from J; bases unmatched to any gene: 10. Germline V lookup: CDR1 SGHVS, CDR2 FNYEAQ. This CDR3 comprises 17 residues. Based on the CDR3 plus reference TRBV7-6 and TRBJ2-2, the full variable domain is GAGVSQSPRYKVTKRGQDVALRCDPISGHVSLYWYRQALGQGPEFLTYFNYEAQQDKSGLPNDRFSAERPEGSISTLTIQRTEQRDSAMYRCASSLGIAGVNTGELFFGEGSRLTVL.

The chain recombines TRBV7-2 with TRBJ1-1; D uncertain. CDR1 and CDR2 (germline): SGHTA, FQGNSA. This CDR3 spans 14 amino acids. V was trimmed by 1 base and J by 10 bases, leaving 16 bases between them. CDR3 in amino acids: CASSLGQTGSGAFF. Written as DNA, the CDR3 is TGTGCCAGCAGCTTAGGGCAGACCGGGAGCGGAGCTTTCTTT.

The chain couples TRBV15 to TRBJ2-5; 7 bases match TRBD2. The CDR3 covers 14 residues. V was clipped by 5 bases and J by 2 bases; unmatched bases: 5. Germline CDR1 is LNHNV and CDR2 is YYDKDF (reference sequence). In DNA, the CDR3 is TGTGCCACCAGCGGGGACTATACTCAAGAGACCCAGTACTTC. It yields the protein CATSGDYTQETQYF.

DNA of the CDR3: TGTGCCAGCAGTTACGGTTCGTCGGGGAGAGAGACCCAGTACTTC. Amino acids: CASSYGSSGRETQYF. This chain joins TRBV6-5 and TRBJ2-5, with a possible D match to TRBD2 (5 bases). The CDR3 runs to 15 residues. The V gene lost 2 bases and the J gene lost 4 bases, with 14 bases spanning the gap. Per germline, CDR1 MNHEY and CDR2 SVGAGI.

CDR3 residues: CSARVVAGDTEAFF. CDR3 sequence (DNA): TGCAGTGCTAGGGTAGTGGCTGGGGACACTGAAGCTTTCTTT. The chain employs TRBV20-1 and TRBJ1-1; no clear D gene. The germline CDR1 and CDR2 sequences are DFQATT and SNEGSKA (reference sequence). The CDR3 has 14 residues. Trimming stripped 3 bases from V and 3 bases from J, with 14 bases between.

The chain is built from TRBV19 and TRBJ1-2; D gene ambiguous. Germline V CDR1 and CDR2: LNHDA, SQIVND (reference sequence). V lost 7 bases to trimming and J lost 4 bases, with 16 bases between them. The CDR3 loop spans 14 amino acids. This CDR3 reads CASTTDPPFYGYTF. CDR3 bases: TGTGCCAGTACCACGGACCCTCCCTTCTATGGCTACACCTTC.

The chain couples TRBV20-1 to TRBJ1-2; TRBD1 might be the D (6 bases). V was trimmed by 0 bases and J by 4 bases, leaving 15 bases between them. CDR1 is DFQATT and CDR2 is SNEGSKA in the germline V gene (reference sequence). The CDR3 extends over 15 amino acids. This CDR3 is CSARDERGAGYGYTF. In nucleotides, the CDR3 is TGCAGTGCTAGAGATGAGCGGGGGGCGGGCTATGGCTACACCTTC.

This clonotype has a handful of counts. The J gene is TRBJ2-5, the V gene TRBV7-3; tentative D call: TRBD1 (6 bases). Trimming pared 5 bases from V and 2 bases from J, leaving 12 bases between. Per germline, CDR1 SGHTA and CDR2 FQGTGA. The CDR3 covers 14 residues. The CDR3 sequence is CASSPTGLQETQYF. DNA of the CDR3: TGTGCCAGCAGCCCCACAGGGCTGCAAGAGACCCAGTACTTC. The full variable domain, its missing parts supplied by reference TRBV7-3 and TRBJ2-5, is GAGVSQTPSNKVTEKGKYVELRCDPISGHTALYWYRQSLGQGPEFLIYFQGTGAADDSGLPNDRFFAVRPEGSVSTLKIQRTERGDSAVYLCASSPTGLQETQYFGPGTRLLVL.

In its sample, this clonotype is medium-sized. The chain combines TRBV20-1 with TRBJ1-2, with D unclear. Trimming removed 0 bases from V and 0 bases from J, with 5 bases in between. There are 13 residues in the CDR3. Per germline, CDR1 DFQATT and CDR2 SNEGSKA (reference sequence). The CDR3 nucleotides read TGCAGTGCTAGAGACCAGACTAACTATGGCTACACCTTC. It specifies CSARDQTNYGYTF.

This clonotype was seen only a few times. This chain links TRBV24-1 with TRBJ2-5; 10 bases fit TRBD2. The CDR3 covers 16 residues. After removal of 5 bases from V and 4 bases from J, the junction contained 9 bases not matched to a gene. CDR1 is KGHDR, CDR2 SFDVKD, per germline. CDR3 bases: TGTGCCACCAGTGTCGCTAGCGGGAGCAAGGCAGAGACCCAGTACTTC. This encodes CATSVASGSKAETQYF.

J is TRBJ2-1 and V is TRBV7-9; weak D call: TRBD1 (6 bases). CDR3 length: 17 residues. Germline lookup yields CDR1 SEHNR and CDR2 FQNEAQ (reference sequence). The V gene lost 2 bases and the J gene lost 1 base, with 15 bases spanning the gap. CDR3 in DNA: TGTGCCAGCAGCTTACAGTTAAGGACAGTTTCCTACAATGAGCAGTTCTTC. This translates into CASSLQLRTVSYNEQFF.

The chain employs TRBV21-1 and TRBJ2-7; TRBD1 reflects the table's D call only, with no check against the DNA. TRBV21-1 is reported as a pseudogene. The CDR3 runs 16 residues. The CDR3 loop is CASSNSRGPSSYEQYF. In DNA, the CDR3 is TGTGCCAGCAGCAATAGTCGGGGGCCGAGCTCCTACGAGCAGTACTTC.

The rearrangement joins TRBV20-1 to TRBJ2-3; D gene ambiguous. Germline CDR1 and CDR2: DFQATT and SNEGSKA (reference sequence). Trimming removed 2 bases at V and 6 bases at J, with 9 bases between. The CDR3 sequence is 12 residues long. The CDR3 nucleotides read TGCAGTGCTAGACTGCTTAGTGATACGCAGTATTTT. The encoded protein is CSARLLSDTQYF.